Below, 15 T cell receptor beta chains from the same sample are listed, as sequenced in a study of control samples from healthy donors and cancer patients. TCRdb's copy holds only in-frame clones and misses some; the assay was immunoSEQ multiplex PCR. This sample has around 80,000 clones, with around 92% found just once. Sequencing input: blood. The receptor set was obtained from a man aged 50 to 60 in good health.

The chain carries TRBV19 and TRBJ2-1; 7 bases map to TRBD2. The CDR3 is 17 amino acids. CDR1 LNHDA and CDR2 SQIVND come from the germline V gene (reference sequence). With 4 bases clipped from V and 9 bases from J, the junction kept 18 bases outside the gene matches. CDR3 amino acids: CASSTSGGLIGVGEQFF. The CDR3 DNA follows: TGTGCCAGTAGTACCTCGGGGGGTTTGATCGGGGTAGGTGAGCAGTTCTTC.

The count of this clone is one. This chain uses TRBV6-1 with TRBJ1-5, with D possibly being TRBD1 (6 bases). CDR3 size: 13 residues. The ends were cut back, 1 base at V and 5 bases at J, with 6 bases in the middle. CDR1 is MNHNS, CDR2 SASEGT, per germline. The CDR3 DNA sequence: TGTGCCAGCAGTGAAGGGACAGATCAGCCCCAGCATTTT. It yields the protein CASSEGTDQPQHF.

Points on this clone: The same CDR3 is also encoded by other DNA sequences in this sample. The chain carries TRBV19 and TRBJ1-5, with 9 bases aligning to TRBD1. The germline gives CDR1 LNHDA, CDR2 SQIVND (reference sequence). V lost 5 bases and J lost 6; bases outside the gene matches: 11. The CDR3 contains 16 residues. The CDR3 region has the DNA TGTGCCAGTAGTGGTCCTACAGGGGGCGGGGGTCAGCCCCAGCATTTT. It codes for CASSGPTGGGGQPQHF.

This chain connects TRBV12-3 or TRBV12-4 to TRBJ2-7, with no clear D. The germline V and J ends were trimmed by 3 bases and 7 bases, with 7 bases remaining between them. The CDR3 has 11 residues. The CDR3 spells CASSLKVEQYF. DNA for the CDR3: TGTGCCAGCAGTTTGAAGGTTGAGCAGTACTTC.

The rearrangement links TRBV30 to TRBJ1-1, with D possibly TRBD1 on 5 matching bases. CDR1 is GTSNPN and CDR2 is SVGIG in the germline V gene (reference sequence). The V and J ends lost 5 bases and 4 bases respectively, with 11 bases between them. The CDR3 totals 12 residues. CDR3 sequence: CAWGRGVTEAFF. CDR3 coding DNA: TGTGCCTGGGGCCGGGGGGTCACTGAAGCTTTCTTT.

This chain joins TRBV30 and TRBJ1-3; D is uncertain. This CDR3 region has 12 residues. Per the germline V gene, CDR1 is GTSNPN and CDR2 is SVGIG (reference sequence). Trimming took 7 bases from V and 0 from J, leaving 7 bases between them. The CDR3 is CASKDSGNTIYF. The CDR3 coding sequence is TGTGCCTCGAAGGACTCTGGAAACACCATATATTTT.

The genes are TRBV12-3 or TRBV12-4 and TRBJ2-1; D not certain. The ends were cut back, 3 bases at V and 2 bases at J, with 2 bases in the middle. This CDR3 is 12 amino acids long. CDR3 in amino acids: CASSFPYNEQFF. CDR3 in DNA: TGTGCCAGCAGTTTCCCCTACAATGAGCAGTTCTTC.

The rearrangement joins TRBV9 to TRBJ1-2, with a weak D call TRBD1 (6 bases). From germline, CDR1 is SGDLS and CDR2 YYNGEE. Trimming left V 3 bases short and J 3 bases short, with 6 bases between. The CDR3 covers 12 residues. CDR3: CASSGTDYGYTF. The CDR3 nucleotides read TGTGCCAGCAGCGGGACAGACTATGGCTACACCTTC. The entire variable domain, with the rest obtained from reference TRBV9 and TRBJ1-2, is as follows: DSGVTQTPKHLITATGQRVTLRCSPRSGDLSVYWYQQSLDQGLQFLIQYYNGEERAKGNILERFSAQQFPDLHSELNLSSLELGDSALYFCASSGTDYGYTFGSGTRLTVV.

This clone was seen once. The V call is TRBV18, the J call TRBJ1-1; D is possibly TRBD1 (5 bases). The V end was cut by 4 bases, the J end by 7 bases, with 16 bases between. In germline, CDR1 is KGHSH, CDR2 LQKENI. The CDR3 sequence is 14 residues long. CDR3 DNA: TGTGCCAGCTCACTATCACAGGAGAGGCTTGAAGCTTTCTTT. Protein sequence: CASSLSQERLEAFF. Full variable domain (outside the CDR3, taken from reference TRBV18 and TRBJ1-1): NAGVMQNPRHLVRRRGQEARLRCSPMKGHSHVYWYRQLPEEGLKFMVYLQKENIIDESGMPKERFSAEFPKEGPSILRIQQVVRGDSAAYFCASSLSQERLEAFFGQGTRLTVV.

The CDR3 loop is CASSLMDYGYTF. The DNA for the CDR3 is TGTGCCAGCAGCTTGATGGACTATGGCTACACCTTC. The J gene is TRBJ1-2, the V gene TRBV5-6, with D unresolved. The ends were cut back, 1 base at V and 3 bases at J, with 4 bases in the middle. Germline CDR1 is SGHDT and CDR2 is YYEEEE. The CDR3 is 12 amino acids.

This chain connects TRBV18 to TRBJ1-4; weak D call: TRBD1 (5 bases). Trimming took off 4 bases at V and 3 bases at J, with 15 bases between the two ends. CDR1 and CDR2 (germline): KGHSH, LQKENI. The CDR3 consists of 16 residues. CDR3 residues: CASSLAPGSANEKLFF. The DNA of the CDR3 is TGTGCCAGCTCACTCGCCCCAGGGAGTGCTAATGAAAAACTGTTTTTT.

The chain uses TRBV7-9 and TRBJ2-6; D remains unclear. The CDR3 runs 17 residues. The germline CDR1 and CDR2 sequences are SEHNR and FQNEAQ (reference sequence). Trimming took 2 bases from V and 2 from J, leaving 13 bases between them. The CDR3 loop reads CASSLQAAAPGANVLTF. The CDR3 nucleotides are TGTGCCAGCAGCTTACAGGCAGCCGCCCCTGGGGCCAACGTCCTGACTTTC.

This chain links TRBV10-3 with TRBJ2-2; 11 nucleotides line up with TRBD1. CDR3 length: 16 residues. The V and J ends lost 10 bases and 3 bases, in that order; junction bases with no gene match: 10. Germline V CDR1 and CDR2: ENHRY, SYGVKD. Written as DNA, the CDR3 is TGTGCCACCGGGACTCCGGGACAGGGGGACACCGGGGAGCTGTTTTTT. Amino acids: CATGTPGQGDTGELFF.

The chain links TRBV24-1 to TRBJ1-2, with 7 positions matching TRBD1. Germline V gene sequence: CDR1 KGHDR, CDR2 SFDVKD. Germline trimming cut 2 bases from V and 8 bases from J; bases unmatched to any gene: 4. The CDR3 consists of 13 residues. The CDR3 protein is CATSDSWTGGYTF. The CDR3 DNA reads as TGTGCCACCAGTGATTCTTGGACAGGCGGCTACACCTTC.

This clone was observed once. V is TRBV6-6 and J is TRBJ1-5, with D hard to call. V gave up 2 bases and J gave up 0 bases, with 11 bases separating them. CDR3 size: 16 residues. Germline lookup yields CDR1 MNHNY and CDR2 SVGAGI (reference sequence). The CDR3 sequence: CASSYDRGSSNQPQHF. Written as DNA, the CDR3 is TGTGCCAGCAGTTACGATCGGGGAAGTAGCAATCAGCCCCAGCATTTT.